This T cell receptor beta chain stems from a study of T-cell reconstitution after alpha-beta-depleted transplantation in children. Whole-study findings and limits: Several patients had high TCRbeta diversity at day 60; it came from surviving recipient T cells and thymic progenitors. Fresh T-cell production supplied most of the T-cell counts and diversity seen one year after transplant. About two months after transplant, alpha-beta T cells reportedly came from several hundred expanded graft clones.

Trimming took 6 bases from V and 2 from J, leaving 14 bases between them. There are 15 residues in the CDR3. Germline CDR1 MDHEN, CDR2 SYDVKM. TCRbeta library construction was performed incorporating unique molecular identifiers. Each CDR3 protein is one row after TCRdb ran MiXCR on the PCR reads. The sample includes about 170,000 distinct CDR3 sequences, roughly 10% seen only once; the top ten take roughly an eighth. This clonotype was counted ten times or more. What it recognizes is unknown. The specimen comprised PBMCs, sampled before TCRalphabeta/CD19-depleted stem cell transplant. The chain joins TRBV28 to TRBJ1-5, with unresolved D. The TCR originated in a boy aged 2-9 years with acute myeloid leukemia, due to receive a stem cell transplant. The CDR3 sequence: CASRSNLGGNQPQHF. As DNA, the CDR3 is TGTGCCAGCAGGAGTAATCTCGGTGGCAATCAGCCCCAGCATTTT.